This T cell receptor beta chain was found in a study of cytomegalovirus exposure and HLA in healthy donors. Trimming removed 2 bases from V and 2 bases from J; junction bases left unmatched: 2. Germline CDR1 KGHSH, CDR2 LQKENI. The CDR3 spans 14 residues. Amplification used 60 Vbeta primers and 13 Jbeta primers. Assay used: immunoSEQ multiplex PCR; TCRdb lists only in-frame clones, some missing. Its clone listing holds 130,000 to 150,000 clones. This sequence originates from a male donor in good health and CMV-seronegative. Material for sequencing was PBMCs. The chain employs TRBV18 and TRBJ2-7; TRBD1 agrees at 8 bases. The CDR3 DNA reads TGTGCCAGCTCACCATGGGGACAGGCCTACGAGCAGTACTTC. Translating it yields CASSPWGQAYEQYF.